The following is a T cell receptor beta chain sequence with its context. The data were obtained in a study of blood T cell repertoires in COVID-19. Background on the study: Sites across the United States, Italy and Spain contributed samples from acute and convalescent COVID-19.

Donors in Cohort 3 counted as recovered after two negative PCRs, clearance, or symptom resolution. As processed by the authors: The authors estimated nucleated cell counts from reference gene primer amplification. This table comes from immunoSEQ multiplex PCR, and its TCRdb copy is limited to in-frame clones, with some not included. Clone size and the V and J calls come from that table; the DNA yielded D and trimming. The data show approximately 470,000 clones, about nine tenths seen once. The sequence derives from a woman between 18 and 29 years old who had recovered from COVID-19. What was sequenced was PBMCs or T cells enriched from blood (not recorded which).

CDR3: CASRRERGGTDTQYF. In DNA, the CDR3 is TGTGCCAGCAGGAGGGAGCGGGGGGGCACAGATACGCAGTATTTT. V gene TRBV2 combines with J gene TRBJ2-3; 9 bases match TRBD2. Germline V CDR1 and CDR2: SNHLY, FYNNEI. CDR3 length: 15 residues. The ends lost 6 bases at V and 1 base at J; junction bases unmatched: 5. Together with reference TRBV2 and TRBJ2-3, the CDR3 gives the full variable domain: EPEVTQTPSHQVTQMGQEVILRCVPISNHLYFYWYRQILGQKVEFLVSFYNNEISEKSEIFDDQFSVERPDGSNFTLKIRSTKLEDSAMYFCASRRERGGTDTQYFGPGTRLTVL.